This TCR beta chain was observed in a study of T cells in localized non-small cell lung cancer. To note about this clone: What it recognizes is unknown.

The CDR3 is 14 residues long. The germline V gene has CDR1 SGHAT and CDR2 FQNNGV. V was trimmed by 0 bases and J by 8 bases, leaving 10 bases between them. Assay used: immunoSEQ multiplex PCR; TCRdb lists only in-frame clones, some missing. The sample lists fewer than 45,000 clones; around 79% were seen once. Findings and caveats of the study: T cell clonality was highest in uninvolved adjacent lung, above tumor. A single tumor region was sequenced, leaving heterogeneity possible. Adjacent lung exhibited a median of approximately 59 among the 100 most abundant tumor clones.

The receptor's source is an older male donor with stage III squamous cell lung carcinoma. The chain couples TRBV11-2 to TRBJ1-4; no definite D call. The source was peripheral blood, collected before any cancer treatment. The CDR3 loop reads CASSLDPAGEKLFF. The DNA of the CDR3 is TGTGCCAGCAGCTTAGATCCAGCGGGAGAAAAACTGTTTTTT.